This paragraph reports one T cell receptor beta chain. Its matching antigen is unknown. The record originates from a study of OX40 agonist ivuxolimab in advanced cancers. As for the study in general: Dosing consisted of intravenous ivuxolimab at 0.01 to 10 mg/kg every 2 weeks. Patients enrolled in dose escalation were diagnosed with hepatocellular carcinoma, melanoma, renal cell or head and neck cancer. The mean age was roughly 60 years, ranging from about 20 to 85, with approximately 85% of participants male. General study results and limits: Averaged across samples, CD8+ T cells carried more expanded clones than CD4+ did.

CDR1 and CDR2 (germline): SQVTM, ANQGSEA. The CDR3 runs to 13 residues. V gave up 3 bases and J gave up 4 bases, with 12 bases separating them. Profiled with immunoSEQ multiplex PCR; TCRdb holds only in-frame clones, not every one. The data show around 59,000 clones, 89% seen once. The sample here was CD4+ or CD8+ T cells sorted from blood, taken in a trial of the OX40 agonist ivuxolimab. The TCR comes from an adult with an advanced solid tumor such as melanoma, head and neck, liver or kidney cancer. The chain uses TRBV29-1 and TRBJ1-2; D call uncertain. The CDR3 DNA reads as TGCAGCGTTGAGGATCGATTTGGCTATGGCTACACCTTC. Its translation is CSVEDRFGYGYTF. Full variable domain (outside the CDR3, taken from reference TRBV29-1 and TRBJ1-2): SAVISQKPSRDICQRGTSLTIQCQVDSQVTMMFWYRQQPGQSLTLIATANQGSEATYESGFVIDKFPISRPNLTFSTLTVSNMSPEDSSIYLCSVEDRFGYGYTFGSGTRLTVV.